One and the same sample provided the 24 T cell receptor beta chains below, sequenced in a study of identical twins. TCRdb redid the calling of the 5' RACE reads with MiXCR, one entry per CDR3 protein. The table shows 450,000 to 500,000 distinct CDR3 sequences, with roughly 13% occurring only once. This sample was also put to use in a study of yellow fever vaccine responses in identical twins.

Sequenced sample: CD4+ T cells sorted from blood. The receptors derive from a woman younger than 30 in good health.

The chain couples TRBV23-1 to TRBJ2-3; D uncertain. TRBV23-1 is placed among ORFs of uncertain function. The CDR3 covers 12 residues. The chain's CDR3 is CGTERSTDTQYF. CDR3 DNA: TGCGGCACAGAGCGTAGCACAGATACGCAGTATTTT.

This clonotype has more than one count but fewer than ten. The rearrangement links TRBV25-1 to TRBJ2-2; D perhaps matches TRBD2 (5 bases). Germline V gene sequence: CDR1 MGHDK, CDR2 SYGVNS. The CDR3 is 15 amino acids. V was shortened by 1 base and J by 1 base, with 7 bases between the two germline ends. CDR3 bases: TGTGCCAGCAGTGAATCACGGGGGAACACCGGGGAGCTGTTTTTT. Its protein is CASSESRGNTGELFF.

This clonotype was seen many times. This chain uses TRBV6-5 with TRBJ1-1; possibly TRBD1 for D (6 bases). The CDR3 covers 14 residues. Trimming pared 2 bases from V and 4 bases from J, leaving 11 bases between. The V gene's germline CDR1 is MNHEY and CDR2 SVGAGI. For the CDR3, the DNA is TGTGCCAGCAGTTACCGGGGGCTTGGCACTGAAGCTTTCTTT. Translated, it gives CASSYRGLGTEAFF.

This clonotype was seen a few times. The chain uses TRBV29-1 and TRBJ1-4, with D possibly matching TRBD1 (6 bases). This CDR3 is built from 13 residues. With 7 bases removed from V and 4 bases from J, the gap between germline ends came to 13 bases. Germline lookup yields CDR1 SQVTM and CDR2 ANQGSEA. As DNA, the CDR3 is TGCAGCGAAAAGGACAGAATTAATGAAAAACTGTTTTTT. This translates into CSEKDRINEKLFF.

The table lists this clonotype with many counts. The V and J genes are TRBV5-6 and TRBJ2-2, with 8 nucleotides matching TRBD1. The length of the CDR3 is 14 residues. Germline-derived CDR1 and CDR2 are SGHDT and YYEEEE. V shed 9 bases and J 4 bases; nucleotides not matched to a gene: 8. This chain's CDR3 is CATGGQGGTGELFF. CDR3 DNA: TGTGCCACCGGCGGACAGGGAGGCACCGGGGAGCTGTTTTTT.

This rearrangement joins TRBV18 to TRBJ2-7; D might be TRBD1 (5 bases). This CDR3 contains 15 residues. V was trimmed by 1 base and J by 4 bases, leaving 14 bases between them. The germline V gene has CDR1 KGHSH and CDR2 LQKENI. The CDR3 DNA follows: TGTGCCAGCTCACCACTCGGGCAGGGTGGGTACGAGCAGTACTTC. This codes for CASSPLGQGGYEQYF.

This clonotype was seen only a few times. This chain uses TRBV5-1 with TRBJ2-1; D ambiguous. V was trimmed by 9 bases and J by 5 bases, leaving 15 bases between them. This CDR3 has 13 residues. Germline-derived CDR1 and CDR2 are SGHRS and YFSETQ. Here the CDR3 DNA reads TGCGCCACCGCCCTGTACGCGGACAATGAGCAGTTCTTC. Its translation: CATALYADNEQFF.

This sequence joins TRBV20-1 and TRBJ2-7; TRBD2 aligns across 12 bases. V gave up 6 bases and J gave up 9 bases; unmatched junction bases: 9. Germline assignment: CDR1 DFQATT and CDR2 SNEGSKA (reference sequence). The CDR3 spans 13 residues. The CDR3 DNA reads TGCAGTGCAGGACTAGCGGGGTGGGAGGGGCAGTACTTC. This sequence encodes CSAGLAGWEGQYF.

The V gene is TRBV11-3, the J gene TRBJ2-1; no reliable D call. The CDR3 contains 13 residues. Trimming removed 0 bases at V and 9 bases at J, with 9 bases between. CDR1 and CDR2 (germline): SGHNT, YENEEA. The CDR3 DNA is TGTGCCAGCAGCTTAGATGTACTGAGTGAGCAGTTCTTC. Amino acids: CASSLDVLSEQFF.

The genes are TRBV5-1 and TRBJ2-1, with D perhaps TRBD2 (6 bases). The germline V gene encodes CDR1 SGHRS and CDR2 YFSETQ. This CDR3 has 15 amino acids. Trimming pared 2 bases from V and 3 bases from J, leaving 12 bases between. The CDR3 protein is CASSFSGTNYNEQFF. In DNA form, the CDR3 reads TGCGCCAGCAGCTTTAGCGGAACTAACTACAATGAGCAGTTCTTC.

This clonotype was seen only a few times. The chain couples TRBV29-1 to TRBJ2-1; 11 positions match TRBD2. The CDR3 spans 14 residues. Germline CDR1 is SQVTM and CDR2 is ANQGSEA. The J segment lost 7 bases and the V segment lost 2 bases, leaving 4 bases of the junction unmatched. The CDR3 sequence is CSVEPTSGANEQFF. CDR3 in DNA: TGCAGCGTTGAACCGACTAGCGGGGCTAATGAGCAGTTCTTC.

The chain joins TRBV28 to TRBJ2-1, with no clear D. This CDR3 has 14 residues. Germline-derived CDR1 and CDR2 are MDHEN and SYDVKM. Trimming shortened V by 5 bases and J by 1 base, and 9 bases separated the two germline ends. CDR3 residues: CASSPGVSYNEQFF. CDR3 DNA: TGTGCCAGCAGTCCCGGAGTTTCCTACAATGAGCAGTTCTTC.

The chain couples TRBV9 to TRBJ1-1; D is possibly TRBD1 (5 bases). Germline V gene lookup returns CDR1 SGDLS and CDR2 YYNGEE. Trimming cost V 4 bases and J 0 bases, with 19 bases left between them. The CDR3 loop spans 17 amino acids. CDR3 coding DNA: TGTGCCAGCAGCATAACCGGGGGTGCCTCGGTGAACACTGAAGCTTTCTTT. This sequence encodes CASSITGGASVNTEAFF.

The V gene is TRBV20-1, the J gene TRBJ2-5; D unresolved. The CDR3 consists of 12 residues. V was shortened by 6 bases and J by 2 bases, with 10 bases between the two germline ends. Germline values: CDR1 DFQATT, CDR2 SNEGSKA (reference sequence). CDR3 in amino acids: CSAIETQETQYF. The CDR3 DNA sequence: TGCAGTGCGATTGAGACTCAAGAGACCCAGTACTTC.

This clonotype was observed at least ten times. V gene TRBV20-1 combines with J gene TRBJ2-5; 11 bases align to TRBD1. The length of the CDR3 is 14 residues. The junction had 5 bases not matched to a gene; V was cut back by 3 bases and J by 5 bases. The V gene's germline CDR1 is DFQATT and CDR2 SNEGSKA (reference sequence). In nucleotides, the CDR3 is TGCAGTGCTAGTCGGGACAGGGGGTATGAGACCCAGTACTTC. Its protein product is CSASRDRGYETQYF.

This sequence joins TRBV7-8 and TRBJ2-3; D not certain. V was pared by 4 bases and J by 2 bases, with 13 bases between. Germline V gene data show CDR1 as SGHVS and CDR2 as FQNEAQ. The CDR3 loop spans 15 amino acids. CDR3 nucleotide sequence: TGTGCCAGCAGCTCCTCTTACCGGCTCACAGATACGCAGTATTTT. Encoded protein: CASSSSYRLTDTQYF.

The sample holds a few counts of this clonotype. V usage is TRBV28 and J usage is TRBJ2-3; the D gene is possibly TRBD2 (5 bases). CDR1 and CDR2 from the germline V gene are MDHEN and SYDVKM. V lost 6 bases and J lost 4, with 14 bases in between. This CDR3 has 14 residues. This CDR3 reads CASRAAGPPDTQYF. In DNA, the CDR3 is TGTGCCAGCAGGGCGGCGGGTCCTCCAGATACGCAGTATTTT. Variable domain in full (rest from reference TRBV28 and TRBJ2-3): DVKVTQSSRYLVKRTGEKVFLECVQDMDHENMFWYRQDPGLGLRLIYFSYDVKMKEKGDIPEGYSVSREKKERFSLILESASTNQTSMYLCASRAAGPPDTQYFGPGTRLTVL.

The chain recombines TRBV18 with TRBJ2-3; D perhaps matches TRBD2 (6 bases). The CDR3 is 15 amino acids. V was pared by 3 bases and J by 1 base, with 11 bases between. From germline, CDR1 is KGHSH and CDR2 LQKENI. The CDR3 region is CASSPLPSGTDTQYF. In DNA, the CDR3 is TGTGCCAGCTCACCGCTCCCTAGCGGCACAGATACGCAGTATTTT. The complete variable domain, with remaining parts taken from reference TRBV18 and TRBJ2-3, reads NAGVMQNPRHLVRRRGQEARLRCSPMKGHSHVYWYRQLPEEGLKFMVYLQKENIIDESGMPKERFSAEFPKEGPSILRIQQVVRGDSAAYFCASSPLPSGTDTQYFGPGTRLTVL.

This clonotype was seen at least ten times. The chain is built from TRBV5-1 and TRBJ2-1, with 8 bases aligning to TRBD1. The ends lost 0 bases at V and 4 bases at J; junction bases unmatched: 3. This CDR3 is built from 15 residues. Germline lookup yields CDR1 SGHRS and CDR2 YFSETQ. CDR3 in DNA: TGCGCCAGCAGCTTGGACGGACAGGGTTACAATGAGCAGTTCTTC. It codes for CASSLDGQGYNEQFF.

This clonotype was seen more than once but under ten times. The V call is TRBV5-1, the J call TRBJ1-1; 11 bases are shared with TRBD1. The V gene end was trimmed by 8 bases and the J gene end by 1 base; junction bases not matched to a gene: 7. The germline CDR1 and CDR2 sequences are SGHRS and YFSETQ. The CDR3 length is 15 residues. The CDR3 loop reads CASRGQGAKNTEAFF. The CDR3 nucleotides are TGCGCCAGTCGCGGACAGGGGGCGAAGAACACTGAAGCTTTCTTT.

This clonotype was picked up a small number of times. The chain is built from TRBV6-1 and TRBJ1-4, with 9 bases identical to TRBD1. The V gene's germline CDR1 is MNHNS and CDR2 SASEGT. The CDR3 sequence is 15 residues long. The V gene end was trimmed by 6 bases and the J gene end by 3 bases; junction bases not matched to a gene: 5. Here the CDR3 DNA reads TGTGCCAGCAGAAATACAGGGGGCTCTAATGAAAAACTGTTTTTT. As protein: CASRNTGGSNEKLFF.

This clonotype was picked up a small number of times. The chain has TRBV11-1 and TRBJ2-7; 7 bases line up with TRBD2. CDR3 length: 16 amino acids. The V segment lost 1 base and the J segment 6 bases; nucleotides outside the gene matches: 12. The germline gives CDR1 SGHAT, CDR2 FQDESV (reference sequence). CDR3 in DNA: TGTGCCAGCAGCTTAGATAGACTAGCCACGACTTCCGAGCAGTACTTC. This sequence encodes CASSLDRLATTSEQYF.

This clonotype was seen only a few times. V gene TRBV7-6 combines with J gene TRBJ2-7; the match to TRBD2 covers 7 bases. V was pared by 5 bases and J by 3 bases, with 7 bases of the junction left unmatched. The CDR3 has 14 residues. Germline V gives CDR1 SGHVS, CDR2 FNYEAQ. The CDR3 loop reads CASSRSSGIYEQYF. The CDR3 DNA reads as TGTGCCAGCAGCAGATCTAGCGGCATCTACGAGCAGTACTTC.

The chain employs TRBV9 and TRBJ2-3; 8 bases are shared with TRBD2. V lost 3 bases to trimming and J lost 5 bases; unmatched junction nucleotides: 14. The germline CDR1 and CDR2 sequences are SGDLS and YYNGEE. The CDR3 is 17 residues long. CDR3 amino acids: CASSGNTGLGGLDTQYF. As DNA, the CDR3 is TGTGCCAGCAGCGGCAATACGGGACTAGGAGGGCTAGATACGCAGTATTTT.